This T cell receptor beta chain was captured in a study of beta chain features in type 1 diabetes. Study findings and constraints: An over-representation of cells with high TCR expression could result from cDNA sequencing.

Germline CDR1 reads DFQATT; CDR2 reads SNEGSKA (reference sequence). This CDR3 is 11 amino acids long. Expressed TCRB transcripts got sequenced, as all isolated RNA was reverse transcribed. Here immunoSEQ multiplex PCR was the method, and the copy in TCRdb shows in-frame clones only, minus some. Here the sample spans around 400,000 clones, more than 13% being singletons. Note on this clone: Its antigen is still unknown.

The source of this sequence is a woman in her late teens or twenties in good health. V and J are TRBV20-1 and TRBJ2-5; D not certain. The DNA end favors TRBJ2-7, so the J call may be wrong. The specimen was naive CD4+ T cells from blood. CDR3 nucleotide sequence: TGCAGTGCCCCCCTCCGTTACGAGCAGTACTTC. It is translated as CSAPLRYEQYF.